These T cell receptor beta chains were read from a single sample in a study of Ad26.COV2.S vaccination and SARS-CoV-2 variants. This table comes from immunoSEQ multiplex PCR, and its TCRdb copy is limited to in-frame clones, with some not included. This table holds roughly 510,000 clones, around 88% found once. The sequenced sample was peripheral blood, obtained in a trial of Ad26.COV2.S vaccine versus placebo. Source of these receptors: a person aged 18-65 years who received the Ad26.COV2.S COVID-19 vaccine or a placebo. The CDR3 runs from the conserved cysteine through the conserved F or W. Each record gives: J gene, V gene, clone size, D gene, CDR3 protein, CDR3 DNA. The D gene is left open where the match is weak. Expanded clones are given a class, and other clones once, few, many or no size at all.

TRBJ2-2	TRBV5-4	NA	NA	CASSPRGLIAPGELFF	TGTGCCAGCAGCCCTAGAGGGCTTATCGCGCCCGGGGAGCTGTTTTTT
TRBJ1-5	TRBV19	NA	TRBD1	CASSSGTGQWQPQHF	TGTGCCAGTAGTAGCGGGACAGGGCAGTGGCAGCCCCAGCATTTT
TRBJ1-6	TRBV27	NA	NA	CASSLAGASYNSPLHF	TGTGCCAGCAGTTTAGCCGGGGCCTCCTATAATTCACCCCTCCACTTT
TRBJ1-1	TRBV30	NA	NA	CAWSARTLNTEAFF	TGTGCCTGGAGTGCACGGACTCTGAACACTGAAGCTTTCTTT
TRBJ2-5	TRBV9	NA	NA	CASSPGLLETQYF	TGTGCCAGCAGCCCGGGTTTGTTAGAGACCCAGTACTTC
TRBJ2-1	TRBV5-1	NA	TRBD2	CASSLRTSGSSPQFF	TGCGCCAGCAGCCTACGGACTAGCGGGAGCTCCCCCCAGTTCTTC
TRBJ1-5	TRBV6-2/TRBV6-3	NA	NA	CASSYETAQPQHF	TGTGCCAGCAGTTACGAGACCGCACAGCCCCAGCATTTT
TRBJ2-5	TRBV30	NA	TRBD1	CAWSTTGGMETQYF	TGTGCCTGGAGTACGACAGGGGGCATGGAGACCCAGTACTTC
TRBJ2-1	TRBV9	NA	NA	CASSVYGAGRYNEQFF	TGTGCCAGCAGCGTATACGGAGCGGGCCGGTACAATGAGCAGTTCTTC
TRBJ2-4	TRBV27	once	TRBD2	CASRQGTSGGGYKNIQYF	TGTGCCAGCAGACAAGGGACTAGCGGGGGGGGTTACAAAAACATTCAGTACTTC
TRBJ1-6	TRBV19	NA	NA	CASSPAGDNSPLHF	TGTGCCAGTAGTCCTGCCGGGGATAATTCACCCCTCCACTTT
TRBJ2-1	TRBV1	once	NA	CTSSQAPLGTYLRGSYNEQFF	TGCACCAGCAGCCAAGCCCCCCTCGGGACTTACCTGAGGGGCTCCTACAATGAGCAGTTCTTC
TRBJ2-1	TRBV6-1	NA	NA	CASSEHGSRNNEQFF	TGTGCCAGCAGTGAACACGGTAGCCGAAACAATGAGCAGTTCTTC
TRBJ1-4	TRBV15	NA	TRBD1	CATSSVTTGTGVF	TGTGCCACCAGCAGTGTTACTACCGGGACAGGGGTGTTT
TRBJ2-3	TRBV30	once	NA	CAWSHGQDTQYF	TGTGCCTGGAGTCACGGTCAAGATACGCAGTATTTT
TRBJ2-4	TRBV19	NA	TRBD2	CASSIVGLAGGIQYF	TGTGCCAGTAGTATAGTGGGACTAGCGGGTGGCATTCAGTACTTC
TRBJ1-1	TRBV30	NA	TRBD1	CAWSVGSGQTAFF	TGTGCCTGGAGTGTAGGCTCGGGACAGACGGCTTTCTTT
TRBJ1-6	TRBV4-1	few	TRBD1	CASSQASGQGNSPLHF	TGCGCCAGCAGCCAAGCCTCGGGACAGGGAAATTCACCCCTCCACTTT
TRBJ2-3	TRBV12-3/TRBV12-4	NA	NA	CASRGETGTTQYF	TGTGCCAGCAGGGGGGAAACAGGGACCACGCAGTATTTT
TRBJ2-3	TRBV28	once	TRBD2	CASSFPAGGTDTQYF	TGTGCCAGCAGTTTTCCAGCGGGGGGCACAGATACGCAGTATTTT
TRBJ1-4	TRBV6-6	many	NA	CASSYAGAGEKLFF	TGTGCCAGCAGTTACGCGGGGGCTGGTGAAAAACTGTTTTTT
TRBJ1-1	TRBV6-5	once	NA	CASSYTGATEAFF	TGTGCCAGCAGTTACACGGGTGCGACTGAAGCTTTCTTT
TRBJ2-5	TRBV5-1	NA	NA	CASSLGSGRSEETQYF	TGCGCCAGCAGCTTGGGGTCGGGCAGGAGCGAAGAGACCCAGTACTTC
TRBJ1-2	TRBV29-1	once	NA	CSVEDRRQGPGAYGYTF	TGCAGCGTTGAAGATCGGAGGCAGGGTCCGGGCGCCTATGGCTACACCTTC
TRBJ2-7	TRBV27	NA	NA	CASSGATHTYEQYF	TGTGCCAGCAGTGGGGCCACACATACCTACGAGCAGTACTTC
TRBJ1-4	TRBV6-5	NA	TRBD1	CASWAGGNGKLFF	TGTGCCAGCTGGGCAGGGGGTAATGGAAAACTGTTTTTT
TRBJ1-1	TRBV6-5	few	TRBD1	CASSSTPGQGEAFF	TGTGCCAGCAGTTCTACGCCGGGACAGGGAGAAGCTTTCTTT
TRBJ2-2	TRBV19	NA	NA	CASSLGSGSPGELFF	TGTGCCAGTAGTCTCGGTTCAGGGTCCCCCGGGGAGCTGTTTTTT
TRBJ2-3	TRBV10-3	NA	NA	CAISESTTSTDTQYF	TGTGCCATCAGTGAGTCGACGACTAGCACAGATACGCAGTATTTT
TRBJ1-1	TRBV27	NA	NA	CASSLLTVNTEAFF	TGTGCCAGCAGTTTACTGACGGTGAACACTGAAGCTTTCTTT
TRBJ2-3	TRBV28	NA	TRBD1	CASSRGQGRFQDTQYF	TGTGCCAGCAGCCGGGGACAGGGAAGGTTTCAAGATACGCAGTATTTT
TRBJ2-7	TRBV18	NA	NA	CASSPGGSYEQYF	TGTGCCAGCTCGCCTGGAGGTTCCTACGAGCAGTACTTC
TRBJ1-6	TRBV18	NA	NA	CARYQGIYNSPLHF	TGTGCCAGATACCAGGGTATCTATAATTCACCCCTCCACTTT
TRBJ2-7	TRBV6-2/TRBV6-3	NA	NA	CASSYSQASGGYEQYF	TGTGCCAGCAGTTACTCGCAGGCGTCGGGCGGCTACGAGCAGTACTTC
TRBJ1-5	TRBV6-5	NA	NA	CASSYGQTQPQHF	TGTGCCAGCAGTTACGGTCAAACCCAGCCCCAGCATTTT
TRBJ2-7	TRBV11-3	NA	TRBD1	CASSSGQGLEQYF	TGTGCCAGCAGCTCGGGACAGGGGCTCGAGCAGTACTTC
TRBJ1-6	TRBV30	NA	NA	CAWSVSARRNSPLHF	TGTGCCTGGAGTGTATCGGCTCGCAGGAATTCACCCCTCCACTTT
TRBJ2-1	TRBV28	once	TRBD2	CASSAGLAGSYNEQFF	TGTGCCAGCAGTGCAGGACTAGCCGGCTCCTACAATGAGCAGTTCTTC
TRBJ2-7	TRBV6-2/TRBV6-3	NA	NA	CASSSVGTRSYEQYF	TGTGCCAGCAGTTCAGTGGGGACACGCTCCTACGAGCAGTACTTC
TRBJ2-7	TRBV2	NA	NA	CASRGQTYEQYF	TGTGCCAGCAGGGGACAAACCTACGAGCAGTACTTC
TRBJ1-6	TRBV2	once	NA	CASTNGGYNSPLHF	TGTGCCAGCACCAACGGGGGGTATAATTCACCCCTCCACTTT
TRBJ2-1	TRBV7-6	NA	NA	CASSHLRDNEQFF	TGTGCCAGCAGCCACCTTAGAGACAATGAGCAGTTCTTC